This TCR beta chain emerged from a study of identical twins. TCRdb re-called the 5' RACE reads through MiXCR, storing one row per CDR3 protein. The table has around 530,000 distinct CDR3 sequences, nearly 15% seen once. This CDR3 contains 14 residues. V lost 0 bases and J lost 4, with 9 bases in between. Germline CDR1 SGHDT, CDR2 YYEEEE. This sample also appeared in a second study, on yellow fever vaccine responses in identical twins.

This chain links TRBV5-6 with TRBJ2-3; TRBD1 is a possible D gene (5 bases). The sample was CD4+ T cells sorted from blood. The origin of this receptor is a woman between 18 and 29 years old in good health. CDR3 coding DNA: TGTGCCAGCAGCTTGGTTCAGGGTGCAGATACGCAGTATTTT. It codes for CASSLVQGADTQYF.